This T cell receptor (beta chain) was captured by sequencing in a study of control samples from healthy donors and cancer patients. The V gene's germline CDR1 is LNHDA and CDR2 SQIVND (reference sequence). The V and J ends lost 7 bases and 5 bases respectively, with 17 bases between them. The CDR3 runs to 14 residues. Here immunoSEQ multiplex PCR was the method, and the copy in TCRdb shows in-frame clones only, minus some. The table records approximately 150,000 clones, roughly 93% of them present only once. The TCR was taken from a man in his late teens or twenties in good health. The chain uses TRBV19 and TRBJ2-5; a possible D gene is TRBD2 (5 bases). Sequencing used blood. In DNA form, the CDR3 reads TGTGCCAGTACCCCCCGCGGGTCCGGGGAGACCCAGTACTTC. Translation: CASTPRGSGETQYF. Full variable domain (outside the CDR3, taken from reference TRBV19 and TRBJ2-5): DGGITQSPKYLFRKEGQNVTLSCEQNLNHDAMYWYRQDPGQGLRLIYYSQIVNDFQKGDIAEGYSVSREKKESFPLTVTSAQKNPTAFYLCASTPRGSGETQYFGPGTRLLVL.